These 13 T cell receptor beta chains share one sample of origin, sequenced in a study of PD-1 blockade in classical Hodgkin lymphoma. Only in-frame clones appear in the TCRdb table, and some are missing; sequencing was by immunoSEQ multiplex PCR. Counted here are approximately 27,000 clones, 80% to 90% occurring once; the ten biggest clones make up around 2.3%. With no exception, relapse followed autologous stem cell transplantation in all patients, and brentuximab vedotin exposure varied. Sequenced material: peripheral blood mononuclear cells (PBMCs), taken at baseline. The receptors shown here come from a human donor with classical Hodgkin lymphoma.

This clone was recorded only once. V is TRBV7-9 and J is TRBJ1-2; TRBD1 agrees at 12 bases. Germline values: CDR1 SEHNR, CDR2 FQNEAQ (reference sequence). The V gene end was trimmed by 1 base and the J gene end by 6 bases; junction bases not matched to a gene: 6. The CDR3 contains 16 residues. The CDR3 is CASSLGGTGGLDGYTF. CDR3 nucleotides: TGTGCCAGCAGCTTAGGAGGGACAGGGGGCCTCGATGGCTACACCTTC.

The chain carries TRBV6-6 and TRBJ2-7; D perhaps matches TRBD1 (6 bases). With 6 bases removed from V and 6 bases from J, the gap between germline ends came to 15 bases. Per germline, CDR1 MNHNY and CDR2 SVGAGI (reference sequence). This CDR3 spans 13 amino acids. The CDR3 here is CASRDTGYAEQYF. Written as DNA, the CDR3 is TGTGCCAGCAGAGACACAGGGTACGCCGAGCAGTACTTC.

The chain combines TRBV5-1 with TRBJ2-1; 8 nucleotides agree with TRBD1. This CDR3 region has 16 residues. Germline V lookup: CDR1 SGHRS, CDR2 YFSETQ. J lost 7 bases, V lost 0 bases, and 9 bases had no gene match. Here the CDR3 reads CASSLVGGTGRNEQFF. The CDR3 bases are TGCGCCAGCAGCTTGGTGGGTGGGACAGGCCGGAATGAGCAGTTCTTC.

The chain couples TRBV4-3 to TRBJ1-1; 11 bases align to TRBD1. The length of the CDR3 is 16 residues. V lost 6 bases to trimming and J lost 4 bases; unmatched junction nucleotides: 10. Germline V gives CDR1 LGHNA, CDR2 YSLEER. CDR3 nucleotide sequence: TGCGCCAGCAGGGCAGGGACAGGGGGGATGCTCACTGAAGCTTTCTTT. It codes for CASRAGTGGMLTEAFF.

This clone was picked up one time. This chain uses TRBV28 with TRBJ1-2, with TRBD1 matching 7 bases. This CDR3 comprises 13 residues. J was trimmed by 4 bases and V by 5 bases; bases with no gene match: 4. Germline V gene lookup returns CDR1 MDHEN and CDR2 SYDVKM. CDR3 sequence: CASSPGQTYGYTF. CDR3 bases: TGTGCCAGCAGTCCGGGACAGACCTATGGCTACACCTTC.

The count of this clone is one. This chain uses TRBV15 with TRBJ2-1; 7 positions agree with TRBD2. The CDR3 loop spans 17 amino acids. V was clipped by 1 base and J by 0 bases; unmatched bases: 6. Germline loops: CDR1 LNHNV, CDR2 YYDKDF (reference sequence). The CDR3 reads CATSRGWEGSSYNEQFF. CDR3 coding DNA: TGTGCCACCAGCAGAGGTTGGGAGGGGAGCTCCTACAATGAGCAGTTCTTC.

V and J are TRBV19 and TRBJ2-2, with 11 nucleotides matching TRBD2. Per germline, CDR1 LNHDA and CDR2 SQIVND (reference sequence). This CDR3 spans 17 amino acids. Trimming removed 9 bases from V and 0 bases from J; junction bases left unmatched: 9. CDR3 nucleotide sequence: TGTGCCAGCCGTATAGCGGGGGGGCTTTCGAACACCGGGGAGCTGTTTTTT. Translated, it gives CASRIAGGLSNTGELFF. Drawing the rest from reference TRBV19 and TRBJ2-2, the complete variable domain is DGGITQSPKYLFRKEGQNVTLSCEQNLNHDAMYWYRQDPGQGLRLIYYSQIVNDFQKGDIAEGYSVSREKKESFPLTVTSAQKNPTAFYLCASRIAGGLSNTGELFFGEGSRLTVL.

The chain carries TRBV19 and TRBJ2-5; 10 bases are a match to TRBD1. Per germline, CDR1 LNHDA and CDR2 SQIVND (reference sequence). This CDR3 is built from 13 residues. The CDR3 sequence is CATGTGVQETQYF. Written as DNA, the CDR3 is TGTGCTACGGGGACAGGGGTACAAGAGACCCAGTACTTC.

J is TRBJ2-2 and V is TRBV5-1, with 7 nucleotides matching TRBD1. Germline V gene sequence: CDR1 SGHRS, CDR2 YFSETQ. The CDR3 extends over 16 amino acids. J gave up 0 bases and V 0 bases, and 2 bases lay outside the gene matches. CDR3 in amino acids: CASSLGQGANTGELFF. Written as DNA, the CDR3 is TGCGCCAGCAGCTTGGGACAGGGCGCGAACACCGGGGAGCTGTTTTTT. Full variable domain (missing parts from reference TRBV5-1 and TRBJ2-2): KAGVTQTPRYLIKTRGQQVTLSCSPISGHRSVSWYQQTPGQGLQFLFEYFSETQRNKGNFPGRFSGRQFSNSRSEMNVSTLELGDSALYLCASSLGQGANTGELFFGEGSRLTVL.

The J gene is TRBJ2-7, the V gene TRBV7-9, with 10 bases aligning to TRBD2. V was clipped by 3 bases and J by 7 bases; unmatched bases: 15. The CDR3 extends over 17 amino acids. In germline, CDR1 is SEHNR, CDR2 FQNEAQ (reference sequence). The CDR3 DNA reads TGTGCCAGCAGCTTTATCTCCTCAAGCGGGGGGGCTTGGGAGCAGTACTTC. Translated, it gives CASSFISSSGGAWEQYF.

The CDR3 reads CASSLGGVQRGTQYF. In DNA, the CDR3 is TGTGCCAGCAGCTTAGGCGGGGTCCAGCGCGGTACGCAGTATTTT. The chain couples TRBV7-9 to TRBJ2-3; D is perhaps TRBD2 (6 bases). CDR3 size: 15 residues. V shed 1 base and J shed 8 bases, with 16 bases lying between them. Germline V lookup: CDR1 SEHNR, CDR2 FQNEAQ (reference sequence).

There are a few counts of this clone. The CDR3 bases are TGCGCCAGCAGCTACCAAGAGACCCAGTACTTC. Translating it yields CASSYQETQYF. The rearrangement links TRBV5-1 to TRBJ2-5; unclear D gene. This CDR3 has 11 residues. Trimming pared 3 bases from V and 0 bases from J, leaving 0 bases between. Germline CDR1 is SGHRS and CDR2 is YFSETQ.

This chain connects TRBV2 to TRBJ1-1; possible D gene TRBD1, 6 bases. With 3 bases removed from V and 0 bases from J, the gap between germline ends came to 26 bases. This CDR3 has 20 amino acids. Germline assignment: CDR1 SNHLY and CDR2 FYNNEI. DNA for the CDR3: TGTGCCAGCAGTGAGGACGCAACGTCTCAGGGGCTGAGGATGAACACTGAAGCTTTCTTT. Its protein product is CASSEDATSQGLRMNTEAFF.